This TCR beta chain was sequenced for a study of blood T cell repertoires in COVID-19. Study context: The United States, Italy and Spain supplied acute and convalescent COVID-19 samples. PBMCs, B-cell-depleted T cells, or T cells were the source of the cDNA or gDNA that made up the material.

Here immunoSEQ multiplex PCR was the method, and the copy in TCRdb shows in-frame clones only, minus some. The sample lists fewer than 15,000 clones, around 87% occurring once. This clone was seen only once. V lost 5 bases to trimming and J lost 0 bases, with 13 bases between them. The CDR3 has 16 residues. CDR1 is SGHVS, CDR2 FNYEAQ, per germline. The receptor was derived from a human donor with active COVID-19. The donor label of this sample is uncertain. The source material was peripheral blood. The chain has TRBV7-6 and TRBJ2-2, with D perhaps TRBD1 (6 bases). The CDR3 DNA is TGTGCCAGCAGCCGAAGGGGGTCAGCGAACACCGGGGAGCTGTTTTTT. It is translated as CASSRRGSANTGELFF.